The clone carrying this T cell receptor (beta chain) occurred a few times. Antigen unknown. This sample is part of a study of blood T cells in healthy people across ages. Overall study findings and caveats: Donor CMV infection status was unknown, possibly confounding age-related changes in expanded clonotypes. When set beside aged donors, long-lived donors presented more naive CD4+ cells and higher diversity.

V lost 3 bases and J 2 bases, leaving 14 bases between the germline ends. This CDR3 has 14 residues. Germline lookup yields CDR1 DFQATT and CDR2 SNEGSKA (reference sequence). It was with a sample-barcoded 5' primer and a J-beta primer mix that a second PCR of roughly 7 to 12 cycles was run. TCRdb reprocessed the 5' RACE reads with MiXCR, giving one entry per CDR3 protein. Here the sample spans 1.8 million or so distinct CDR3 sequences, more than 35% being singletons. The sequence was obtained from a human donor in good health. Input material: blood. The chain combines TRBV20-1 with TRBJ2-7; D is unclear. For the CDR3, the DNA is TGCAGTGCTAGGGGCGCCTCGTTGCCCTACGAGCAGTACTTC. The encoded protein is CSARGASLPYEQYF.